This T cell receptor (beta chain) was documented in a study of blood T cell repertoires in COVID-19. The data were produced by immunoSEQ multiplex PCR, yet TCRdb's version contains in-frame clones alone and is incomplete. The sample consists of 150,000 to 200,000 clones, around 81% of them appearing once. This CDR3 is built from 13 residues. The V and J ends lost 1 base and 5 bases respectively, with 9 bases between them. Germline CDR1 reads SEHNR; CDR2 reads FQNEAQ (reference sequence). The rearrangement links TRBV7-9 to TRBJ2-7; possibly TRBD2 for D (6 bases). Sequencing was done on a sample of peripheral blood. The source of this sequence is a woman older than 75 with COVID-19, enrolled during active disease. For the CDR3, the DNA is TGTGCCAGCAGCTTAGATAGCGGTGACGAGCAGTACTTC. It encodes CASSLDSGDEQYF.